This paragraph reports one TCR beta chain. Its target antigen remains unknown. No base quality information exists; no much larger clone differs at one position. The label giving this sample's time point can be read as: baseline before first vaccination. Vaccinee samples were obtained from the UK trials COV001 and COV002, which included a single-blind randomized controlled phase 2/3 trial of AZD1222 (ChAdOx1 nCoV-19) in healthy adults. Trial participant PBMC samples were collected at day 0 and day 28 after the second dose for TCRbeta chain sequencing. The entry originates in a study of T cell responses to AZD1222 COVID-19 vaccine (dated by TCRdb to the early 2020s). Regarding the complete study: AZD1222 recipients whose second dose came at about 4 weeks and those whose second dose came at about 12 weeks were combined into one group, since spike-specific TCR depth and breadth did not differ between the two schedules. A total of 230 to 250 trial participants underwent TCR sequencing, of whom roughly 210 had received two doses of AZD1222 and around 25 had received two doses of the MenACWY control vaccine. Trial participants were enrolled into age subgroups of 18-55, 56-69 and 70-plus years, which contained about 150, 27 and 61 TCR-sequenced participants, respectively. The paper as a whole reports these results and caveats: Vaccine-associated CD4 TCRs spanned the whole spike protein, with dominant responses in regions 160-218 and 743-854. Because no day 14 peak-response samples were available, repertoires were characterized only after the peak T cell response. In the small 56-69-year group, the increase in depth fell short of significance, most likely because of low power. Nearly half of unique spike-specific TCRs reportedly recognized epitopes outside regions mutated in the B.1.351 and B.1.1.7 variants. Conclusions about previously exposed vaccinees are limited, since just six AZD1222 recipients were seropositive for SARS-CoV-2 at baseline. Participants were mostly white British, with more females than males. The authors suggested clonal diversity may have been underestimated. After two AZD1222 doses, spike-specific TCR breadth and depth were significantly higher than at day 0 and than in MenACWY recipients.

V and J are truncated by 3 bases and 7 bases respectively, leaving an intervening sequence of 6 bases. The CDR3 holds 12 amino acids from the cysteine to the phenylalanine. Of all the DNA, just the CDR3 is kept, 36 bases in frame from base 1. The CDR3 regions of human TCRbeta chains were analyzed by immunosequencing. The study's processing was this. Repertoire TCRs were matched against a reference library of SARS-CoV-2-specific TCRs generated with the MIRA antigen-specificity platform. Breadth was defined as the fraction of unique TCRs that were SARS-CoV-2-associated. Depth was defined as the fraction of total T cells that were SARS-CoV-2-associated. Each spike-specific TCR was assigned to its reactive spike region and to a CD4 or CD8 class using the MIRA data. Log10-transformed breadth and depth values were compared by one-way ANOVA with Sidak's multiple comparisons tests. Entries here come from immuneACCESS through TCRdb and include only in-frame sequences with V and J called. Some clones fail to appear in such tables; in the studies checked, an unresolved V gene covers under half of the shortfall, and the cause of the remainder is unknown. V, J and clone size were drawn from that table, and D and trimming were deduced from the DNA. The sample has roughly 100,000 clones on record, 70% to 90% of them singletons. The ten largest clones capture 10% to 15% of the sample.

The material sequenced was peripheral blood, taken on day 0 of AZD1222 vaccination. The V and J segments used are TRBV12-3 or TRBV12-4 and TRBJ1-4; the D gene is unclear. The TCR sequence derives from an adult in good health. The CDR3: CASSFVGEKLFF. The DNA sequence is TGTGCCAGCAGTTTCGTCGGTGAAAAACTGTTTTTT.